This T cell receptor beta chain was found in a study of T cells in Graves' hyperthyroidism and ophthalmopathy (dated by TCRdb to between 2018 and 2021). About the study as a whole: Peripheral blood samples were taken at initial diagnosis, before any treatment was given. Thyroid tissue and blood T-cell repertoires from roughly 6 Graves' hyperthyroidism patients were also compared in the study. According to the paper, TCR Vbeta CDR3 sequencing was carried out on 135 peripheral blood samples, which came from some 41 ophthalmopathy, approximately 78 hyperthyroidism and approximately 17 progressor patients. The 100 or so discovery patients were divided at random into training and test sets in a 7:3 ratio. An independent validation cohort of about 20 hyperthyroidism patients and more than 15 patients who later progressed to ophthalmopathy tested prospective prediction of ophthalmopathy. To identify TCR V-J signatures that set the groups apart, the researchers used a discovery cohort of about a hundred patients, made up of fewer than 50 with Graves' ophthalmopathy and 57 with stable Graves' hyperthyroidism. Once sampling was done, hyperthyroidism patients were given methimazole at a starting dose of 30 mg daily, whereas ophthalmopathy patients were given high-dose intravenous methylprednisolone.

The research as a whole found: Ophthalmopathy was separated from stable hyperthyroidism by a 13 V-J signature model, with approximately 85% sensitivity and about 81% specificity obtained in cross-validation and 80%/75% obtained in testing. During validation, the model predicted progression to ophthalmopathy a median of around six months ahead of onset, with just under 71% sensitivity and around 73% specificity. Most expanded thyroid clonotypes (frequency above 0.001) were also found in blood, which suggests that blood repertoires may mirror thyroid immune responses. No statistical method was used to set the sample size in advance, and investigators knew the group allocation.

Graves' hyperthyroidism was defined as stable when no progression to ophthalmopathy occurred over 18 months of follow-up. Hyperthyroidism patients were aged 18 to 65 years and newly diagnosed, with disease duration of less than 2 months. Exclusion was applied to patients with uncontrolled infections, other autoimmune diseases, pregnancy or lactation. Diagnoses were established on the basis of clinical symptoms, serum thyroxine and TRAb, thyroid ultrasound, and orbital computed tomography. PBMCs were separated from over 9 ml of fresh peripheral blood using Ficoll-Paque density gradient centrifugation. Trizol reagent was used to extract total RNA, and RNA quality was then checked on an Agilent 2100 Bioanalyzer. The TCR beta CDR3 regions were amplified from the RNA transcripts. A first-round RT-PCR of the TCR CDR3 used the HTBI primer set with the Qiagen OneStep RT-PCR kit. Libraries were constructed in a second round of multiplex PCR, after which size selection and purification were performed. Libraries were sequenced paired-end with 100 bp reads on an Illumina HiSeq2000. As for how the authors treated the data: Raw data were processed with SOAPnuke, discarding reads with adapters, uncalled bases, mean Phred below 15, or no exact constant-primer or identifier match. COPE v1.2.5 was used to merge high-quality paired reads, and clonotypes were defined as unique nucleotide sequences. Clonotypes were aligned to IMGT TRBV, TRBD and TRBJ reference segments using MiTCR v1.1. Analysis was restricted to V-J combinations with a frequency above 0.0001, which covered about 99% of repertoires. The TCS score was defined as F50 (clonal expansion) divided by E x V (chaos), with BLOSUM62-based TCRdist calculated between CDR3 peptides within each V-J. Welch's t-statistics and random forest reduced around 520 V-J features to roughly 13, which were used in a naive Bayes classifier (R e1071). TCRdb itself trimmed the public reads at Q25 with fastp, ran MiXCR and retained productive beta chains. For every CDR3 protein sequence, its rows merge into one entry that carries the most common genes and DNA. These V and J calls rely on TCRdb rather than the paper's analysis. Across this sample there are about 360,000 distinct CDR3 sequences, with 13% seen only once. 9.2% of the sample goes to the ten largest clones.

This clonotype was recorded many times. Its binding antigen is unknown. Base qualities are not recorded, but no much larger clone differs from it by a single base. Relative to germline, V is 3 bases shorter and J is 5 bases shorter, with 14 bases between their ends. CDR1 and CDR2 (KGHSH, LQKENI) derive from the germline V gene. CDR3 length: 14 amino acids, cysteine to phenylalanine. Only the CDR3 portion is preserved as DNA: 42 bases, with reading frame beginning at the first base. The chain is encoded by TRBV18 joined to TRBJ2-7; the D gene is perhaps TRBD2, from 6 matching bases. The TCR comes from a woman aged 18-29 years with Graves' hyperthyroidism. Sequencing was carried out using blood. The CDR3 is CASSPFSRDDEQYF. The nucleotide sequence reads TGTGCCAGCTCACCGTTCTCGCGGGACGACGAGCAGTACTTC.